These 2 T cell receptor beta chains were all obtained from the same sample, sequenced in a study of cytomegalovirus exposure and HLA in healthy donors. Both 60 Vbeta primers and 13 Jbeta primers went into the PCR. Using immunoSEQ multiplex PCR, the repertoire was profiled, and TCRdb retains in-frame clones only, with some absent. In the table there are over 75,000 clones, about three quarters of which are singletons. What was sequenced was PBMCs. These receptors came from a female donor in good health and CMV-seronegative.

The chain uses TRBV6-5 and TRBJ1-3, with D unresolved. The CDR3 spans 15 residues. V was pared by 4 bases and J by 0 bases, with 10 bases between. The germline V gene has CDR1 MNHEY and CDR2 SVGAGI. The CDR3 is CASSSRTISGNTIYF. CDR3 DNA: TGTGCCAGCAGTTCACGGACTATCTCTGGAAACACCATATATTTT.

This sequence joins TRBV18 and TRBJ1-2; D not resolved. This CDR3 contains 15 residues. The germline V and J ends were trimmed by 1 base and 0 bases, with 9 bases remaining between them. The germline CDR1 and CDR2 sequences are KGHSH and LQKENI. The CDR3: CASSPRAESNYGYTF. The CDR3 DNA reads as TGTGCCAGCTCACCACGGGCAGAATCTAACTATGGCTACACCTTC.